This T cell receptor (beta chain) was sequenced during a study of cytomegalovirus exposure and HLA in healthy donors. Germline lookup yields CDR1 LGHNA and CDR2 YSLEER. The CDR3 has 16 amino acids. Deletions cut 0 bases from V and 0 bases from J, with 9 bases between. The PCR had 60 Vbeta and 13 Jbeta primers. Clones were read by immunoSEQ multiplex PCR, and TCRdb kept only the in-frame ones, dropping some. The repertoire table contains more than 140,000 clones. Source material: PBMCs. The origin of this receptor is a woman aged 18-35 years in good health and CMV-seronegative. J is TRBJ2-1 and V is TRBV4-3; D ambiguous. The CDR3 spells CASSQDVPNSYNEQFF. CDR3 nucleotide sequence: TGCGCCAGCAGCCAAGATGTGCCTAACTCCTACAATGAGCAGTTCTTC.